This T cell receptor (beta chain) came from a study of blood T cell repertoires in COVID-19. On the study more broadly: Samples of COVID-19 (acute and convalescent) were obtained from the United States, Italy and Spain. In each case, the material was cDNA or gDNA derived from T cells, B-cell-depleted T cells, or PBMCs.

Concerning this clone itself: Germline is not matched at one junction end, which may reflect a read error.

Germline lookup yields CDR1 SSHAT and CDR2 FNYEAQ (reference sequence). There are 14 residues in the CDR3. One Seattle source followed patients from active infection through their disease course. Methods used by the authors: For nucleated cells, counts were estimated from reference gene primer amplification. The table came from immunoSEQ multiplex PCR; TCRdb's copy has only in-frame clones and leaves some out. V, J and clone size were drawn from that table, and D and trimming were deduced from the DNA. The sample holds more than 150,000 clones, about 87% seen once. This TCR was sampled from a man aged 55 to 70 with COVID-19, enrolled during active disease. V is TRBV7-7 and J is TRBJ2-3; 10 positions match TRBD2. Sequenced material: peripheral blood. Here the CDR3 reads CASSPTSGPDTQYF. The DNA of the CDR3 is TGTGCTAGCAGCCCGACTAGCGGGCCAGATACGCAGTATTTT.